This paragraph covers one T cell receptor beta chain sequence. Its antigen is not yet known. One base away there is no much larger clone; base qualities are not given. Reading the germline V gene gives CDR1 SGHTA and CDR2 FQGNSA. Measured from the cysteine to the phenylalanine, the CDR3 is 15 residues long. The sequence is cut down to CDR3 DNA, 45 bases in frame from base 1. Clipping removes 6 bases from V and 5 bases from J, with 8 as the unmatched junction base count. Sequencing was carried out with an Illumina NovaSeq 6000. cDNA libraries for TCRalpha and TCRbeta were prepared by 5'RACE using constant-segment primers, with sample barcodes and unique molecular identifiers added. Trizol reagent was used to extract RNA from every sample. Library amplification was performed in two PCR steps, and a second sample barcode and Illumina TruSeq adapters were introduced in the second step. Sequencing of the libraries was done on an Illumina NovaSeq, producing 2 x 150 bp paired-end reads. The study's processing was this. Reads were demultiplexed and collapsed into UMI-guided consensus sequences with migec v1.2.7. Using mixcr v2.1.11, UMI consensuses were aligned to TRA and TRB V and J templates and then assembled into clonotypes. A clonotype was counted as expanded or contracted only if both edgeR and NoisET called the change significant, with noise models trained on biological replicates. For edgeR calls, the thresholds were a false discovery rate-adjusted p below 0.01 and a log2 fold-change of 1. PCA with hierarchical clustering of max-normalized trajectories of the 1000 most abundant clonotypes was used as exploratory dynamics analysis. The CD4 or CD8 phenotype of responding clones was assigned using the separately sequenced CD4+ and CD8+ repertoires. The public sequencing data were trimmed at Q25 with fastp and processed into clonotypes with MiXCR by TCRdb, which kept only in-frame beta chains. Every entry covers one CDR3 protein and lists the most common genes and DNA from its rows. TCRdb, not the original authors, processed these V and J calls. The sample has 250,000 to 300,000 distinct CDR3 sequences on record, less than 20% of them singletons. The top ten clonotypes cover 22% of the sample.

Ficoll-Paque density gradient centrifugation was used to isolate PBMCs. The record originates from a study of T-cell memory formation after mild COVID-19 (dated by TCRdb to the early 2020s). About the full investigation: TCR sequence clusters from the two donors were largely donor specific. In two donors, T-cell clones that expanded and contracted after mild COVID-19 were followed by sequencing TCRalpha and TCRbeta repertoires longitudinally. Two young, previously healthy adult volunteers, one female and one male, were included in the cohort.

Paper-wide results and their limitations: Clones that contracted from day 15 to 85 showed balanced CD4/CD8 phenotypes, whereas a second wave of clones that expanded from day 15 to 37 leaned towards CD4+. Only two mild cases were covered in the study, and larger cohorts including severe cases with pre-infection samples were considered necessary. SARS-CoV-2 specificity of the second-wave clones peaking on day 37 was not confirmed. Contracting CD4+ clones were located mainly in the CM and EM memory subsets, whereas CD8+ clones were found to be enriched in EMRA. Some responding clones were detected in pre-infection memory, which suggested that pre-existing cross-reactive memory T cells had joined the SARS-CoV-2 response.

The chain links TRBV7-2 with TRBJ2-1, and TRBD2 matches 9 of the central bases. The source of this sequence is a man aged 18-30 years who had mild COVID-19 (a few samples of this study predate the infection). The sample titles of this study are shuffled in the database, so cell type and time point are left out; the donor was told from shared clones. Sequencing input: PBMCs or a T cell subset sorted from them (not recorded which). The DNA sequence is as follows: TGTGCCAGCAGGCAACGCGGGGGGGCGGACAATGAGCAGTTCTTC. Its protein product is CASRQRGGADNEQFF.